Presented here are 16 T cell receptor beta chains from one specimen sequenced in a study of control samples from healthy donors and cancer patients. The method was immunoSEQ multiplex PCR; TCRdb's version includes in-frame clones alone and lacks a portion of them. The repertoire consists of 95,000 to 150,000 clones, with roughly 84% occurring once and the leading ten covering 1.5% to 2%. The sample was blood. These receptors were collected from a man younger than 35 in good health.

The chain has TRBV5-1 and TRBJ2-3; possibly TRBD1 or TRBD2 for D (7 bases each). In germline, CDR1 is SGHRS, CDR2 YFSETQ. V gave up 0 bases and J gave up 3 bases, with 11 bases separating them. The CDR3 is 15 residues long. Written as DNA, the CDR3 is TGCGCCAGCAGCTTGGGACAGGGACTAACAGATACGCAGTATTTT. This sequence encodes CASSLGQGLTDTQYF.

This sequence joins TRBV7-2 and TRBJ1-3; 11 bases agree with TRBD1. Germline-derived CDR1 and CDR2 are SGHTA and FQGNSA. V lost 2 bases, J lost 3 bases, and 9 bases stayed unmatched. There are 18 residues in the CDR3. CDR3 protein: CASSLYHGQGARGNTIYF. CDR3 nucleotide sequence: TGTGCCAGCAGCTTATACCACGGACAGGGGGCGCGTGGAAACACCATATATTTT. Combining the CDR3 with reference TRBV7-2 and TRBJ1-3 gives the whole variable domain GAGVSQSPSNKVTEKGKDVELRCDPISGHTALYWYRQSLGQGLEFLIYFQGNSAPDKSGLPSDRFSAERTGGSVSTLTIQRTQQEDSAVYLCASSLYHGQGARGNTIYFGEGSWLTVV.

CDR3 protein: CASSPQLSLADTQYF. CDR3 nucleotide sequence: TGTGCCAGCAGCCCCCAATTATCGTTGGCAGATACGCAGTATTTT. The chain joins TRBV7-6 to TRBJ2-3; D call uncertain. Germline lookup yields CDR1 SGHVS and CDR2 FNYEAQ. The CDR3 length is 15 residues. The V and J ends lost 5 bases and 4 bases respectively, with 16 bases between them. The whole variable domain, filled in from reference TRBV7-6 and TRBJ2-3, reads GAGVSQSPRYKVTKRGQDVALRCDPISGHVSLYWYRQALGQGPEFLTYFNYEAQQDKSGLPNDRFSAERPEGSISTLTIQRTEQRDSAMYRCASSPQLSLADTQYFGPGTRLTVL.

In the case of this clone: Other DNA sequences within the sample encode an identical CDR3. This chain links TRBV14 with TRBJ2-7; D is perhaps TRBD2 (5 bases). The germline CDR1 and CDR2 sequences are SGHDN and FVKESK. The CDR3 sequence is 16 residues long. V lost 0 bases, J lost 3 bases, and 15 bases lay in between. The CDR3 protein is CASSQDPADYNYEQYF. DNA for the CDR3: TGTGCCAGCAGCCAAGATCCGGCAGACTACAACTACGAGCAGTACTTC. The full variable domain, rest sourced from reference TRBV14 and TRBJ2-7, is EAGVTQFPSHSVIEKGQTVTLRCDPISGHDNLYWYRRVMGKEIKFLLHFVKESKQDESGMPNNRFLAERTGGTYSTLKVQPAELEDSGVYFCASSQDPADYNYEQYFGPGTRLTVT.

This CDR3 is CASSPWGIGRDNEQFF. DNA for the CDR3: TGTGCCAGCAGCCCTTGGGGAATAGGACGAGACAATGAGCAGTTCTTC. This sequence joins TRBV5-5 and TRBJ2-1; no clear D. Germline V gene lookup returns CDR1 SGHKS and CDR2 YYEKEE (reference sequence). Trimming took off 4 bases at V and 5 bases at J, with 19 bases between the two ends. The CDR3 has 16 residues.

This chain connects TRBV6-4 to TRBJ2-1; D possibly corresponds to TRBD2 (5 bases). CDR1 and CDR2 (germline): MRHNA, SNTAGT. With 2 bases removed from V and 4 bases from J, the gap between germline ends came to 15 bases. CDR3 length: 16 amino acids. The CDR3 bases are TGTGCCAGCAGTGACGTGGCATTAGCGACTTACAATGAGCAGTTCTTC. It specifies CASSDVALATYNEQFF.

This clone was counted once. The genes are TRBV27 and TRBJ1-2; the D is unclear. The CDR3 loop spans 16 amino acids. Deletions cut 8 bases from V and 8 bases from J, with 27 bases between. Germline-derived CDR1 and CDR2 are MNHEY and SMNVEV (reference sequence). The CDR3 coding sequence is TGTGCCAGCTGGAATCAACCCCAAGTGGACCCGCGGGGCTACACCTTC. This translates into CASWNQPQVDPRGYTF.

J is TRBJ2-7 and V is TRBV19; D is possibly TRBD2 (5 bases). Germline V gene lookup returns CDR1 LNHDA and CDR2 SQIVND (reference sequence). The CDR3 contains 14 residues. Trimming removed 5 bases from V and 0 bases from J, with 11 bases in between. CDR3 sequence: CASSSRRSSYEQYF. The CDR3, as DNA: TGTGCCAGTAGTTCCAGGAGGAGCTCCTACGAGCAGTACTTC.

The chain links TRBV1 to TRBJ2-6; no check of the table's D call, TRBD2, against the DNA was made. TRBV1 is shown as a pseudogene. CDR3 length: 18 residues. The CDR3 protein is CTSREESLCKSRANVLTF. CDR3 DNA: TGCACCAGCAGGGAGGAGAGTTTGTGCAAAAGTCGGGCCAACGTCCTGACTTTC.

This chain joins TRBV30 and TRBJ2-2; TRBD2 is a possible D gene (6 bases). The CDR3 extends over 16 amino acids. V lost 2 bases and J lost 1, with 14 bases in between. In germline, CDR1 is GTSNPN, CDR2 SVGIG (reference sequence). The CDR3 here is CAWSLGGGKNTGELFF. In DNA form, the CDR3 reads TGTGCCTGGAGTTTAGGAGGCGGGAAGAACACCGGGGAGCTGTTTTTT.

The chain links TRBV3-1 (or the pseudogene TRBV3-2) to TRBJ1-5, with D perhaps matching TRBD1 (5 bases). V dropped 4 bases and J dropped 1 base, with 8 bases sitting between them. The CDR3 consists of 14 residues. Germline CDR1 and CDR2: LGHDT and YNNKEL (reference sequence). CDR3 nucleotide sequence: TGTGCCAGCAGCCGCCGACAGAGCAATCAGCCCCAGCATTTT. Protein: CASSRRQSNQPQHF.

The chain has TRBV9 and TRBJ2-7; tentatively, D is TRBD1 (7 bases). This CDR3 region has 15 residues. Germline V gene sequence: CDR1 SGDLS, CDR2 YYNGEE. V gave up 4 bases and J gave up 4 bases, with 18 bases separating them. CDR3 region: CASSPRSGGPYEQYF. The CDR3 nucleotides are TGTGCCAGCAGCCCCCGTTCAGGGGGGCCATACGAGCAGTACTTC.

The gene calls are TRBV10-1 and TRBJ1-1; tentative D call: TRBD1 (6 bases). The CDR3 runs to 12 residues. Germline lookup yields CDR1 WNHNN and CDR2 SYGVQD (reference sequence). The ends were cut back, 4 bases at V and 9 bases at J, with 12 bases in the middle. This chain's CDR3 is CASSAGGAKAFF. The CDR3, as DNA: TGCGCCAGCAGTGCCGGGGGGGCTAAAGCTTTCTTT.

The genes are TRBV11-2 and TRBJ1-2; tentative D call: TRBD1 (6 bases). The ends were cut back, 1 base at V and 5 bases at J, with 11 bases in the middle. CDR1 is SGHAT and CDR2 is FQNNGV in the germline V gene. This CDR3 is 14 amino acids long. For the CDR3, the DNA is TGTGCCAGCAGCTTAGTAGGGGGGTTATATGGCTACACCTTC. Amino acids: CASSLVGGLYGYTF.

This chain uses TRBV28 with TRBJ1-4; D may be TRBD1 (6 bases). Deletions cut 7 bases from V and 4 bases from J, with 13 bases between. The CDR3 runs to 14 residues. The germline V gene encodes CDR1 MDHEN and CDR2 SYDVKM. CDR3: CASKKGGINEKLFF. The CDR3 bases are TGTGCCAGCAAGAAGGGGGGCATTAATGAAAAACTGTTTTTT.

This clone was observed once. The chain uses TRBV6-1 and TRBJ2-1; 9 bases match TRBD2. The CDR3 sequence is 16 residues long. Trimming removed 1 base from V and 8 bases from J; junction bases left unmatched: 9. Germline CDR1 and CDR2: MNHNS and SASEGT. The CDR3 loop is CASSEVGSGRGDEQFF. CDR3 in DNA: TGTGCCAGCAGTGAAGTAGGTAGCGGGAGAGGGGATGAGCAGTTCTTC.